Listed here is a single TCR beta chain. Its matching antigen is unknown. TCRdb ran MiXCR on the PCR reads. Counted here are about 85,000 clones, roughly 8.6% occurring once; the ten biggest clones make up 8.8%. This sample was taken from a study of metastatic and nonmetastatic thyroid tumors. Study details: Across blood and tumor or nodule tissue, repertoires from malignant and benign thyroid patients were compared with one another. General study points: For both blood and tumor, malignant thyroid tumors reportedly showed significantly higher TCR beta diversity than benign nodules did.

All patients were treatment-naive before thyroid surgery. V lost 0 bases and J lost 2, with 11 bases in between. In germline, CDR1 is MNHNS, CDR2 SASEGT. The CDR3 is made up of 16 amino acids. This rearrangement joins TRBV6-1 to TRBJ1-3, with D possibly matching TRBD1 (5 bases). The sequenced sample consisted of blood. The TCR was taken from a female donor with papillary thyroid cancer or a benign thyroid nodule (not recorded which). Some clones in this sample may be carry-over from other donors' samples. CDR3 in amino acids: CASSEALLGAGNTIYF. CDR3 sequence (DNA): TGTGCCAGCAGTGAAGCGCTTTTGGGGGCTGGAAACACCATATATTTT.